One T cell receptor (beta chain) is described in this entry. The sample is drawn from a study of blood T cell repertoires in COVID-19. Study-level background: COVID-19 samples collected from the United States, Italy and Spain covered acute and convalescent phases. T cells, B-cell-depleted T cells, or PBMCs provided the cDNA or gDNA that served as material.

The V and J ends lost 2 bases and 5 bases respectively, with 13 bases between them. Germline V gives CDR1 SGHTS, CDR2 YDEGEE. This CDR3 has 15 amino acids. Per the original methods: Cell counts per sample came from amplifying reference gene primers. TCRdb's copy holds only in-frame clones and misses some; the assay was immunoSEQ multiplex PCR. For V, J and clone size, that table is used; D and trimming come from the DNA. The table includes around 150,000 clones, about 85% detected once. The sequence was collected from a woman aged 60-70 years with active or convalescent COVID-19. The sample comprised peripheral blood. The V call is TRBV5-8, the J call TRBJ2-2; possibly TRBD1 for D (6 bases). The CDR3 loop reads CASSFLGQKTGELFF. The CDR3 region has the DNA TGTGCCAGCAGCTTCCTCGGACAGAAGACCGGGGAGCTGTTTTTT.